Below are 21 T cell receptor beta chains sequenced from a single sample in a study of spatial heterogeneity in lung cancer. TCRdb analysed the 5' RACE reads with MiXCR anew, one entry per CDR3 protein. The top ten clones hold around a sixth of a sample with around 110,000 distinct CDR3 sequences, 12% of them seen once. Time point in this sample: blood at routine non-recurrence follow-up after resection. Unsorted tumor, nontumor lung tissue or cryopreserved PBMC supplied the whole RNA. The specimen was PBMCs, collected at follow-up. All receptors derive from a male donor with early-stage non-small cell lung cancer.

This clonotype has at least ten counts. The CDR3 DNA reads TGCGCCAGCAGCCAAACTATGGTAGGATCTGGGGCCAACGTCCTGACTTTC. Translating gives CASSQTMVGSGANVLTF. V is TRBV4-3 and J is TRBJ2-6; D is unclear. The CDR3 has 17 residues. Germline V lookup: CDR1 LGHNA, CDR2 YSLEER. Deletions cut 2 bases from V and 1 base from J, with 12 bases between.

This clonotype was picked up one time. Sequence at one end of the junction differs from germline and may be a read error. V gene TRBV2 combines with J gene TRBJ1-5, with D perhaps matching TRBD1 (5 bases). From germline, CDR1 is SNHLY and CDR2 FYNNEI. This CDR3 has 16 amino acids. In nucleotides, the CDR3 is TGTGCCAGCAGTGAAGTACAGGCCTATAGCGATCAGCCCCAGCATTTT. Translated, it gives CASSEVQAYSDQPQHF.

The rearrangement links TRBV7-9 to TRBJ1-1; 7 nucleotides line up with TRBD1. Looked up from germline, CDR1 is SEHNR and CDR2 is FQNEAQ (reference sequence). The V gene end was trimmed by 1 base and the J gene end by 4 bases; junction bases not matched to a gene: 6. The CDR3 is 15 residues long. CDR3 coding DNA: TGTGCCAGCAGCTTAGTAAGGGGGCGACCCACTGAAGCTTTCTTT. Amino acid sequence: CASSLVRGRPTEAFF.

In this sample, this clonotype turned up a few times. The rearrangement uses TRBV20-1 and TRBJ1-6; no firm D call. This CDR3 comprises 16 residues. Germline V gives CDR1 DFQATT, CDR2 SNEGSKA (reference sequence). Between the trimmed V and J ends, which lost 2 bases and 3 bases, there was a span of 14 bases. The CDR3: CSARPLRSNYNSPLHF. CDR3 in DNA: TGCAGTGCTAGACCCCTTAGATCCAACTATAATTCACCCCTCCACTTT.

This clonotype was counted many times. The chain employs TRBV29-1 and TRBJ2-1; D is uncertain. V dropped 6 bases and J dropped 7 bases, with 16 bases sitting between them. CDR1 is SQVTM and CDR2 is ANQGSEA in the germline V gene. CDR3 size: 13 residues. The CDR3 protein is CSVARPPANEQFF. CDR3 DNA sequence: TGCAGCGTGGCCCGACCCCCCGCGAATGAGCAGTTCTTC.

This clonotype was counted between two and nine times. This rearrangement joins TRBV5-1 to TRBJ1-2, with a tentative D call TRBD1 (5 bases). This CDR3 spans 12 amino acids. CDR1 and CDR2 from the germline V gene are SGHRS and YFSETQ. The V end was cut by 5 bases, the J end by 4 bases, with 9 bases between. The CDR3 DNA sequence: TGCGCCAGCAGGCCAGACAGCTATGGCTACACCTTC. It specifies CASRPDSYGYTF. The whole variable domain, remainder taken from reference TRBV5-1 and TRBJ1-2, is KAGVTQTPRYLIKTRGQQVTLSCSPISGHRSVSWYQQTPGQGLQFLFEYFSETQRNKGNFPGRFSGRQFSNSRSEMNVSTLELGDSALYLCASRPDSYGYTFGSGTRLTVV.

This clonotype came up a few times. CDR3 nucleotides: TGTGCCAGCTCACCACCGAGGGGGGGCCCTCGTGGGCATGAGCAGTTCTTC. This sequence encodes CASSPPRGGPRGHEQFF. The V and J genes are TRBV18 and TRBJ2-1, with D possibly matching TRBD2 (7 bases). Looked up from germline, CDR1 is KGHSH and CDR2 is LQKENI. Trimming stripped 0 bases from V and 8 bases from J, with 20 bases between. CDR3 size: 17 residues. The full variable domain, rest sourced from reference TRBV18 and TRBJ2-1, is NAGVMQNPRHLVRRRGQEARLRCSPMKGHSHVYWYRQLPEEGLKFMVYLQKENIIDESGMPKERFSAEFPKEGPSILRIQQVVRGDSAAYFCASSPPRGGPRGHEQFFGPGTRLTVL.

This chain uses TRBV11-3 with TRBJ1-1; D call uncertain. This CDR3 spans 14 amino acids. Germline V gives CDR1 SGHNT, CDR2 YENEEA. V was clipped by 0 bases and J by 7 bases, with 12 bases between them. The chain's CDR3 is CASSLDMRENEAFF. The CDR3 nucleotides read TGTGCCAGCAGCTTAGATATGCGGGAAAATGAAGCTTTCTTT.

Many counts were recorded for this clonotype. The rearrangement links TRBV18 to TRBJ2-3; 8 nucleotides align to TRBD1. V lost 0 bases and J lost 1; bases outside the gene matches: 3. The CDR3 consists of 16 residues. Germline CDR1 and CDR2: KGHSH and LQKENI. CDR3 protein: CASSPPPGQGTDTQYF. The CDR3 DNA reads as TGTGCCAGCTCACCACCTCCGGGACAGGGCACAGATACGCAGTATTTT.

This clonotype appeared many times. V is TRBV7-9 and J is TRBJ2-7, with D unclear. There are 15 residues in the CDR3. The V gene lost 0 bases and the J gene lost 0 bases, with 9 bases spanning the gap. Germline V gene data show CDR1 as SEHNR and CDR2 as FQNEAQ (reference sequence). In nucleotides, the CDR3 is TGTGCCAGCAGCTTAGCGGGTGTGTTCTCCTACGAGCAGTACTTC. Translating it yields CASSLAGVFSYEQYF.

The chain joins TRBV30 to TRBJ2-1; 8 bases align to TRBD1. Germline V gene data show CDR1 as GTSNPN and CDR2 as SVGIG (reference sequence). Losses at the gene ends were 0 bases for V and 12 bases for J; bases not matched to a gene: 19. The CDR3 sequence is 17 residues long. The CDR3 region is CAWSVRRGDRTIFVQFF. Here the CDR3 DNA reads TGTGCCTGGAGTGTAAGGCGAGGGGACAGGACTATTTTCGTGCAGTTCTTC.

The chain links TRBV5-1 to TRBJ2-7, with D perhaps assigned TRBD1 or TRBD2 (5 bases each). The germline CDR1 and CDR2 sequences are SGHRS and YFSETQ. Trimming cost V 0 bases and J 2 bases, with 15 bases left between them. This CDR3 has 16 residues. CDR3 sequence (DNA): TGCGCCAGCAGCTTGGGCGCTCGGGACGGAGCCTACGAGCAGTACTTC. Its protein product is CASSLGARDGAYEQYF.

V and J are TRBV6-4 and TRBJ2-2; a weak D match, TRBD2 (5 bases). Trimming shortened V by 3 bases and J by 6 bases, and 11 bases separated the two germline ends. CDR3 length equals 14 residues. Germline V gene lookup returns CDR1 MRHNA and CDR2 SNTAGT. This CDR3 reads CASSEGAVAGELFF. The CDR3 DNA sequence: TGTGCCAGCAGTGAGGGAGCAGTTGCCGGGGAGCTGTTTTTT.

V usage is TRBV28 and J usage is TRBJ1-3, with unresolved D. Looked up from germline, CDR1 is MDHEN and CDR2 is SYDVKM. The germline V and J ends were trimmed by 3 bases and 0 bases, with 6 bases remaining between them. This CDR3 has 14 residues. The CDR3 loop reads CASSFSSSGNTIYF. DNA of the CDR3: TGTGCCAGCAGTTTCAGCAGCTCTGGAAACACCATATATTTT. The variable domain in full, with the rest retrieved from reference TRBV28 and TRBJ1-3, is DVKVTQSSRYLVKRTGEKVFLECVQDMDHENMFWYRQDPGLGLRLIYFSYDVKMKEKGDIPEGYSVSREKKERFSLILESASTNQTSMYLCASSFSSSGNTIYFGEGSWLTVV.

Details on this clonotype: This may be a read error, as it is one base from a much larger clone. The V call is TRBV28, the J call TRBJ1-1, with unresolved D. Germline V gene data show CDR1 as MDHEN and CDR2 as SYDVKM. This CDR3 has 13 amino acids. The CDR3 DNA is TGTACCAGCAGCCCTCTTGCTGCACCTGAAGCTTTCTTT. Protein product: CTSSPLAAPEAFF.

Ten or more counts support this clonotype. The chain joins TRBV7-9 to TRBJ2-7; D gene unclear. Germline-derived CDR1 and CDR2 are SEHNR and FQNEAQ (reference sequence). CDR3 length: 14 amino acids. Trimming stripped 7 bases from V and 0 bases from J, with 13 bases between. CDR3 sequence: CASTPSSRSYEQYF. Here the CDR3 DNA reads TGTGCCAGCACCCCTTCGAGCCGCTCCTACGAGCAGTACTTC.

Ten or more counts support this clonotype. The genes are TRBV9 and TRBJ2-5; D tentatively fits TRBD1 or TRBD2 (5 bases each). In germline, CDR1 is SGDLS, CDR2 YYNGEE. The CDR3 runs 14 residues. V was shortened by 3 bases and J by 2 bases, with 11 bases between the two germline ends. CDR3 nucleotide sequence: TGTGCCAGCAGCGGTGGGACCCTACAAGAGACCCAGTACTTC. The encoded protein is CASSGGTLQETQYF. Full variable domain (remainder filled in from reference TRBV9 and TRBJ2-5): DSGVTQTPKHLITATGQRVTLRCSPRSGDLSVYWYQQSLDQGLQFLIQYYNGEERAKGNILERFSAQQFPDLHSELNLSSLELGDSALYFCASSGGTLQETQYFGPGTRLLVL.

The chain recombines TRBV27 with TRBJ1-5; possibly TRBD1 for D (5 bases). Per germline, CDR1 MNHEY and CDR2 SMNVEV (reference sequence). The germline V and J ends were trimmed by 3 bases and 5 bases, with 14 bases remaining between them. This CDR3 region has 15 residues. CDR3 in DNA: TGTGCCAGCAGTTTCTCCTGGGACTACTATCAGCCCCAGCATTTT. Protein sequence: CASSFSWDYYQPQHF.

Only a few counts were recorded for this clonotype. This chain joins TRBV4-3 and TRBJ2-3, with D perhaps being TRBD1 or TRBD2 (5 bases each). CDR1 LGHNA and CDR2 YSLEER come from the germline V gene. Trimming pared 0 bases from V and 1 base from J, leaving 11 bases between. The CDR3 has 16 residues. Written as DNA, the CDR3 is TGCGCCAGCAGCCAAGATCTTCCGGGGCGCACAGATACGCAGTATTTT. Amino acid sequence: CASSQDLPGRTDTQYF.

This clonotype occurred a few times. The chain links TRBV10-3 to TRBJ2-1, with 7 bases matching TRBD1. The V gene end was trimmed by 9 bases and the J gene end by 4 bases; junction bases not matched to a gene: 6. Germline V CDR1 and CDR2: ENHRY, SYGVKD. This CDR3 region has 13 residues. The chain's CDR3 is CAIRDSGYNEQFF. CDR3 in DNA: TGTGCCATTCGGGACAGTGGGTACAATGAGCAGTTCTTC.

This clonotype has a count of ten or more. The V call is TRBV7-9, the J call TRBJ2-2; D uncertain. CDR1 is SEHNR, CDR2 FQNEAQ, per germline (reference sequence). V lost 8 bases and J 4 bases, leaving 14 bases between the germline ends. The CDR3 loop spans 14 amino acids. The CDR3 DNA follows: TGTGCCAGCGCGGAGCTAGTGAGCACCGGGGAGCTGTTTTTT. It translates to CASAELVSTGELFF. Full variable domain (rest looked up from reference TRBV7-9 and TRBJ2-2): DTGVSQNPRHKITKRGQNVTFRCDPISEHNRLYWYRQTLGQGPEFLTYFQNEAQLEKSRLLSDRFSAERPKGSFSTLEIQRTEQGDSAMYLCASAELVSTGELFFGEGSRLTVL.